A single sample gave rise to the 20 T cell receptor beta chains below, sequenced in a study of cytomegalovirus exposure and HLA in healthy donors. The study ran its PCR with 60 Vbeta and 13 Jbeta primers. The protocol was immunoSEQ multiplex PCR, while the TCRdb copy is restricted to in-frame clones and leaves out a portion. The sample records a few hundred thousand clones, 83% being singletons. Sequences were obtained from PBMCs. The receptors here all came from a girl between 10 and 17 years old in good health and CMV-seronegative.

The V and J genes are TRBV7-2 and TRBJ1-1; a possible D gene is TRBD1 (6 bases). CDR1 is SGHTA, CDR2 FQGNSA, per germline. The CDR3 has 16 residues. Trimming removed 5 bases at V and 0 bases at J, with 16 bases between. This CDR3 reads CASSPYRARMNTEAFF. The CDR3 DNA reads TGTGCCAGCAGCCCCTACAGGGCGCGCATGAACACTGAAGCTTTCTTT.

The CDR3 DNA reads TGTGCCAGCAGTTTATCCCGGTACAACTATGGCTACACCTTC. It codes for CASSLSRYNYGYTF. The rearrangement joins TRBV28 to TRBJ1-2; D remains ambiguous. CDR3 length: 14 residues. Trimming cost V 1 base and J 2 bases, with 8 bases left between them. In germline, CDR1 is MDHEN, CDR2 SYDVKM.

This chain uses TRBV9 with TRBJ2-1; D perhaps matches TRBD1 (6 bases). This CDR3 contains 14 residues. V was pared by 0 bases and J by 4 bases, with 8 bases between. Germline assignment: CDR1 SGDLS and CDR2 YYNGEE. Here the CDR3 DNA reads TGTGCCAGCAGCGTAGAAGGACAGTACAATGAGCAGTTCTTC. It is translated as CASSVEGQYNEQFF.

This chain uses TRBV7-8 with TRBJ1-1, with 8 bases aligning to TRBD1. Trimming cost V 5 bases and J 10 bases; bases outside gene matches: 6. The length of the CDR3 is 12 residues. Germline assignment: CDR1 SGHVS and CDR2 FQNEAQ. The CDR3 nucleotides read TGTGCCAGCAGCGTCCAACAGGGGGTAGCTTTCTTT. The encoded protein is CASSVQQGVAFF. Variable domain in full (rest from reference TRBV7-8 and TRBJ1-1): GAGVSQSPRYKVAKRGQDVALRCDPISGHVSLFWYQQALGQGPEFLTYFQNEAQLDKSGLPSDRFFAERPEGSVSTLKIQRTQQEDSAVYLCASSVQQGVAFFGQGTRLTVV.

The rearrangement uses TRBV12-5 and TRBJ2-2; D is unclear. Germline lookup yields CDR1 LGHNT and CDR2 FRNRAP. Between the trimmed V and J ends, which lost 5 bases and 2 bases, there was a span of 9 bases. The CDR3 runs 14 residues. The CDR3 coding sequence is TGTGCTAGTGGTCCAGGATCCAACACCGGGGAGCTGTTTTTT. It codes for CASGPGSNTGELFF.

This rearrangement joins TRBV6-5 to TRBJ2-3; perhaps TRBD2 as D (5 bases). This CDR3 has 15 residues. Germline V CDR1 and CDR2: MNHEY, SVGAGI. V was pared by 3 bases and J by 0 bases, with 10 bases between. The CDR3 protein is CASSYGEISTDTQYF. CDR3 coding DNA: TGTGCCAGCAGTTATGGGGAGATAAGCACAGATACGCAGTATTTT.

The V gene is TRBV7-3, the J gene TRBJ2-3; TRBD2 is a possible D gene (6 bases). The length of the CDR3 is 15 residues. Trimming left V 5 bases short and J 0 bases short, with 12 bases between. CDR1 and CDR2 (germline): SGHTA, FQGTGA. Here the CDR3 reads CASSRDLTSTDTQYF. In nucleotides, the CDR3 is TGTGCCAGCAGCCGGGACTTGACTAGCACAGATACGCAGTATTTT. The full variable domain, completed using reference TRBV7-3 and TRBJ2-3, is GAGVSQTPSNKVTEKGKYVELRCDPISGHTALYWYRQSLGQGPEFLIYFQGTGAADDSGLPNDRFFAVRPEGSVSTLKIQRTERGDSAVYLCASSRDLTSTDTQYFGPGTRLTVL.

V and J are TRBV5-1 and TRBJ2-5, with 7 nucleotides matching TRBD2. CDR3 length: 15 residues. The ends lost 1 base at V and 3 bases at J; junction bases unmatched: 6. In germline, CDR1 is SGHRS, CDR2 YFSETQ. In DNA form, the CDR3 reads TGCGCCAGCAGCTTGAGAGGCGGGAGCGAAGAGACCCAGTACTTC. This sequence encodes CASSLRGGSEETQYF.

V usage is TRBV6-5 and J usage is TRBJ1-5; weak D call: TRBD1 (6 bases). This CDR3 is 15 amino acids long. V was cut by 10 bases and J by 9 bases, with 25 bases left in between. Germline V gene lookup returns CDR1 MNHEY and CDR2 SVGAGI. In DNA, the CDR3 is TGTGCCACGGACAGCCAGGAAAGCTTTAATGGGCCCCAGCATTTT. It specifies CATDSQESFNGPQHF.

In DNA, the CDR3 is TGTGCCAGCTCACCGGGGGCCGGAAACACCATATATTTT. This sequence encodes CASSPGAGNTIYF. This chain connects TRBV18 to TRBJ1-3, with D perhaps matching TRBD1 (6 bases). V lost 3 bases to trimming and J lost 4 bases, with 7 bases between them. The CDR3 runs 13 residues. Germline-derived CDR1 and CDR2 are KGHSH and LQKENI.

This sequence joins TRBV6-5 and TRBJ1-5; D is uncertain. The germline V and J ends were trimmed by 5 bases and 2 bases, with 7 bases remaining between them. The CDR3 is made up of 13 amino acids. Looked up from germline, CDR1 is MNHEY and CDR2 is SVGAGI. The CDR3 DNA reads TGTGCCAGCAGTATAACAGGCAATCAGCCCCAGCATTTT. Its protein is CASSITGNQPQHF.

The rearrangement joins TRBV18 to TRBJ1-1; unclear D gene. The CDR3 totals 15 residues. V was cut by 1 base and J by 5 bases, with 14 bases left in between. Germline loops: CDR1 KGHSH, CDR2 LQKENI. CDR3 residues: CASSPLELSETEAFF. The CDR3 DNA follows: TGTGCCAGCTCACCACTGGAGCTTAGCGAGACTGAAGCTTTCTTT.

This rearrangement joins TRBV5-6 to TRBJ2-2; 9 bases fit TRBD1. Germline loops: CDR1 SGHDT, CDR2 YYEEEE. The CDR3 covers 16 residues. Trimming at V came to 3 bases and at J to 9 bases, leaving 12 bases not matched to a gene. The CDR3 bases are TGTGCCAGCAGCTGGCTATCCGGGACAGGGCAGAGGGAGCTGTTTTTT. Its translation is CASSWLSGTGQRELFF.

The rearrangement links TRBV4-1 to TRBJ2-7, with 8 bases matching TRBD2. Germline CDR1 is MGHRA and CDR2 is YSYEKL. J gave up 6 bases and V 1 base, and 23 bases lay outside the gene matches. The CDR3 contains 20 residues. CDR3: CASSQVWAVLADRGSGEQYF. CDR3 DNA: TGCGCCAGCAGCCAAGTGTGGGCGGTACTAGCGGACCGGGGGTCGGGCGAGCAGTACTTC.

V gene TRBV5-1 combines with J gene TRBJ1-3; maybe TRBD1 (6 bases). From germline, CDR1 is SGHRS and CDR2 YFSETQ. This CDR3 has 17 residues. V was shortened by 1 base and J by 0 bases, with 14 bases between the two germline ends. The CDR3 region has the DNA TGCGCCAGCAGCTTGTTCGCAGGGGCTAACTCTGGAAACACCATATATTTT. This codes for CASSLFAGANSGNTIYF.

This CDR3 is CASSDSLDRRDIQYF. The CDR3 nucleotides read TGCGCCAGCAGCGACTCTCTGGACAGAAGGGACATTCAGTACTTC. The rearrangement uses TRBV10-1 and TRBJ2-4, with D perhaps matching TRBD1 (6 bases). The length of the CDR3 is 15 residues. Germline values: CDR1 WNHNN, CDR2 SYGVQD (reference sequence). The ends were cut back, 6 bases at V and 8 bases at J, with 20 bases in the middle.

The chain is built from TRBV6-1 and TRBJ1-3; D remains unclear. The germline V gene encodes CDR1 MNHNS and CDR2 SASEGT. Trimming pared 4 bases from V and 2 bases from J, leaving 9 bases between. This CDR3 is built from 14 residues. The CDR3 here is CASSALIPGNTIYF. In nucleotides, the CDR3 is TGTGCCAGCAGTGCACTCATACCTGGAAACACCATATATTTT.

The chain couples TRBV9 to TRBJ2-3, with D maybe TRBD2 (7 bases). V was cut by 0 bases and J by 3 bases, with 14 bases left in between. In germline, CDR1 is SGDLS, CDR2 YYNGEE. CDR3 size: 16 residues. This chain's CDR3 is CASSVGSKGGTDTQYF. CDR3 coding DNA: TGTGCCAGCAGCGTAGGGAGTAAGGGGGGGACAGATACGCAGTATTTT.

The chain combines TRBV28 with TRBJ1-5, with TRBD1 identical over 10 bases. CDR1 and CDR2 (germline): MDHEN, SYDVKM. The CDR3 length is 15 residues. With V trimmed by 6 bases and J by 3 bases, 5 bases remained unmatched. Written as DNA, the CDR3 is TGTGCCAGCAGGGGACAGGGGTCCCTCAATCAGCCCCAGCATTTT. Protein sequence: CASRGQGSLNQPQHF.

The V and J genes are TRBV7-8 and TRBJ1-1; D ambiguous. The V gene's germline CDR1 is SGHVS and CDR2 FQNEAQ. V was shortened by 8 bases and J by 1 base, with 8 bases between the two germline ends. The CDR3 has 12 residues. The CDR3 is CASSSWNTEAFF. CDR3 in DNA: TGTGCCAGCTCGTCCTGGAACACTGAAGCTTTCTTT.